Listed below are T cell receptor beta chains from one sample, sequenced in a study of OX40 agonist ivuxolimab in advanced cancers. Sequencing was performed with immunoSEQ multiplex PCR; in TCRdb, only in-frame clones are kept and a portion is missing. The sample includes around 41,000 clones, around 85% of them seen just once. The source material was CD4+ or CD8+ T cells sorted from blood, sampled in a trial of the OX40 agonist ivuxolimab. All receptors derive from an adult with an advanced solid tumor such as melanoma, head and neck, liver or kidney cancer. The CDR3 runs from the conserved cysteine through the conserved F or W. D genes are given only for firm matches. Clone size appears in some rows only: once, few, many, or a class for an expanded clone.

TRBV28,TRBD2,NA,TRBJ2-5,TGTGCCAGCAGTTTATCCTCCCCTAGCGGGAGGAGGGAGACCCAGTACTTC,CASSLSSPSGRRETQYF
TRBV28,NA,few,TRBJ1-1,TGTGCCACTTCGTTGAAGTACACTGAAGCTTTCTTT,CATSLKYTEAFF
TRBV11-1,NA,NA,TRBJ2-7,TGTGCCAGCAGCTACGGACATGATCTCTACGAGCAGTACTTC,CASSYGHDLYEQYF
TRBV14,TRBD1,once,TRBJ1-4,TGTGCCAGCAGCCAAGGGTGGGACAGGGCGACGGAAAAACTGTTTTTT,CASSQGWDRATEKLFF
TRBV6-6,NA,NA,TRBJ2-7,TGTGCCAGCAGTTACGACTACCATTCCTACGAGCAGTACTTC,CASSYDYHSYEQYF
TRBV18,NA,few,TRBJ1-2,TGTGCCAGCTCCGGGGGGATCCCTAACTATGGCTACACCTTC,CASSGGIPNYGYTF
TRBV28,TRBD1,NA,TRBJ1-5,TGTGCCAGCAGGTTGGGGTCCGGGACAGATTCCGCCAGTCGGAATCAGCCCCAGCATTTT,CASRLGSGTDSASRNQPQHF
TRBV5-1,NA,NA,TRBJ2-1,TGCGCCAGCAGCTCCCGACCGAGCAATGAGCAGTTCTTC,CASSSRPSNEQFF
TRBV5-1,TRBD2,NA,TRBJ2-5,TGCGCCAGCGCGTCGTCCGGACTAGCGGGAGTGGAGACCCAGTACTTC,CASASSGLAGVETQYF
TRBV19,NA,few,TRBJ1-1,TGTGCCAGTAGTAAGAAGGTGAACACTGAAGCTTTCTTT,CASSKKVNTEAFF
TRBV5-5,TRBD1,NA,TRBJ1-2,TGTGCCAGCAGCTTTCGGACAGGGAGAGATGGCTACACCTTC,CASSFRTGRDGYTF
TRBV9,NA,NA,TRBJ1-1,TGTGCCAGCAGCCCCCGGGCCACTATGAACACTGAAGCTTTCTTT,CASSPRATMNTEAFF
TRBV5-1,TRBD1,NA,TRBJ1-4,TGCGCCAGCAGCCCGACAGGGGATTGGGGTGAAAAACTGTTTTTT,CASSPTGDWGEKLFF
TRBV28,TRBD1,NA,TRBJ2-7,TGTGCCAGCAGTAAACAGGGGAGCGAGCAGTACTTC,CASSKQGSEQYF
TRBV7-9,TRBD2,NA,TRBJ2-3,TGTGCCAGCAGCTTCGGACTAGCGGGAGGGTACACAGATACGCAGTATTTT,CASSFGLAGGYTDTQYF
TRBV7-6,NA,NA,TRBJ1-2,TGTGCCAGCAGCTTGGACAGCCTAAACCCATATGGCTACACCTTC,CASSLDSLNPYGYTF
TRBV5-1,TRBD1,NA,TRBJ1-1,TGCGCCAGCAGCTTACGGGGACAGGAAAAGGTCACTGAAGCTTTCTTT,CASSLRGQEKVTEAFF
TRBV7-9,NA,once,TRBJ2-5,TGTGCCAGCAGCTTAGGGGGAGGGGGCCAAGAGACCCAGTACTTC,CASSLGGGGQETQYF
TRBV19,NA,NA,TRBJ2-1,TGTGCCACAAGGGGCCTATCGGAAGATGAGCAGTTCTTC,CATRGLSEDEQFF
TRBV19,TRBD2,NA,TRBJ2-1,TGTGCCAGCCGGACGCGGGAGGGCCGGGACAATGAGCAGTTCTTC,CASRTREGRDNEQFF
TRBV7-9,NA,once,TRBJ1-3,TGTGCCAGCAGCTTGGGTGGAGGATCTCTATCTGGAAACACCATATATTTT,CASSLGGGSLSGNTIYF
TRBV19,NA,NA,TRBJ1-3,TGTGCCAGTAATAATCCCGGGACGGCTGGAAACACCATATATTTT,CASNNPGTAGNTIYF
TRBV28,TRBD1,NA,TRBJ1-1,TGTGCCAGCAGTTTAGGGACAGGGCCTAACACTGAAGCTTTCTTT,CASSLGTGPNTEAFF
TRBV7-8,TRBD1,NA,TRBJ2-3,TGTGCCAGCAGCATCCAACAGGGGGCAGATACGCAGTATTTT,CASSIQQGADTQYF
TRBV5-4,TRBD2,NA,TRBJ2-7,TGTGCCAGCAGCTGGGGAGGCTTTAGCGGGACTGGCTACGAGCAGTACTTC,CASSWGGFSGTGYEQYF
TRBV4-3,NA,NA,TRBJ1-2,TGCGCCAGCAGCCAAGAAGAAGCTAGTTGGGGCAGCTATGGCTACACCTTC,CASSQEEASWGSYGYTF
TRBV28,TRBD2,NA,TRBJ2-5,TGTGCCAGCAGGCCTCTAGCGGCCCAAGAGACCCAGTACTTC,CASRPLAAQETQYF
TRBV7-9,NA,NA,TRBJ1-4,TGTGCCAGCAGCTTACGGGACATAACTAATGAAAAACTGTTTTTT,CASSLRDITNEKLFF
TRBV27,TRBD1,NA,TRBJ1-3,TGTGCCAGCAGTCCGGACAGGTCCCTAGGCGGCACCATATATTTT,CASSPDRSLGGTIYF
TRBV11-3,NA,NA,TRBJ1-2,TGTGCCAGCAGCTTATCGGCAGCTAAGGACTATGGCTACACCTTC,CASSLSAAKDYGYTF
TRBV7-9,NA,NA,TRBJ1-1,TGTGCCAGCAGCTTGTTGGGGCAGGTCGTCACTGAAGCTTTCTTT,CASSLLGQVVTEAFF
TRBV10-3,NA,once,TRBJ2-3,TGTGCCATCAGTGAGTCGAGAGATACGCAGTATTTT,CAISESRDTQYF
TRBV4-1,TRBD1,NA,TRBJ1-3,TGCGCCAGCTCTCAAGAGGACAGGGCTGGAAACACCATATATTTT,CASSQEDRAGNTIYF
TRBV7-7,TRBD1,NA,TRBJ2-1,TGTGCTAGCAGCTCGCTCGGACAGGGGGGATTCAATGAGCAGTTCTTC,CASSSLGQGGFNEQFF
TRBV4-1,NA,NA,TRBJ2-1,TGCGCCAGCAGCCAACCCTCCTACAATGAGCAGTTCTTC,CASSQPSYNEQFF
TRBV2,NA,NA,TRBJ1-1,TGTGCCAGCAGTGAAGCGCTTCGACGGCCAAACACTGAAGCTTTCTTT,CASSEALRRPNTEAFF
TRBV5-6,TRBD1,NA,TRBJ1-2,TGTGCCAGCAGCTCCCAGGGGGCTAACTATGGCTACACCTTC,CASSSQGANYGYTF
TRBV10-3,NA,NA,TRBJ2-1,TGTGCCATCAGTGAACGGGAATACAATGAGCAGTTCTTC,CAISEREYNEQFF
TRBV27,NA,once,TRBJ2-5,TGTGCCAGCAGTTTAGTATCCCTTGGTGTGGAGACCCAGTACTTC,CASSLVSLGVETQYF
TRBV5-6,TRBD1,NA,TRBJ2-5,TGTGCCAGCAGCTTCGGACAGGGTGGTGAGACCCAGTACTTC,CASSFGQGGETQYF
TRBV12-5,NA,NA,TRBJ1-5,TGTGCTAGTGGTTTGGTCAATCAGCCCCAGCATTTT,CASGLVNQPQHF
TRBV15,NA,NA,TRBJ2-4,TGTGCCACCAGCAGAGAGTATAGGCAGAAAAACATTCAGTACTTC,CATSREYRQKNIQYF